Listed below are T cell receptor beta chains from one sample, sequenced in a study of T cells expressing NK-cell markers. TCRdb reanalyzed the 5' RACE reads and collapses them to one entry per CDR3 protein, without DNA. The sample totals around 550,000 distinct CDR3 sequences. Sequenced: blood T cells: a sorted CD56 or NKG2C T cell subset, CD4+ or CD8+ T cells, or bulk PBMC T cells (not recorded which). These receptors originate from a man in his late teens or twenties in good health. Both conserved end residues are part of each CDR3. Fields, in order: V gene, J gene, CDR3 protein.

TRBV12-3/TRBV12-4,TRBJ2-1,CASSSGKGTYNEQFF
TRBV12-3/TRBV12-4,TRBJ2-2,CASKRSGSAGELFF
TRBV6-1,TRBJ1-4,CASRTIQGAEEKLFF
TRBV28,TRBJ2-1,CASSLDRLARRDEQFF
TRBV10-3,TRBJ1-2,CAISGDRENYGYTF
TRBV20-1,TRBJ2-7,CSARLSGSGYEQYF
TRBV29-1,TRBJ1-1,CSVTRGGNTEAFF
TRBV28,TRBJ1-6,CASSTIGTANSPLHF
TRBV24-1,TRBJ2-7,CATSDFTGTGKNEQYF
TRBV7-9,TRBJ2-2,CASSPDFGTSESGELFF
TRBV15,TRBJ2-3,CATSKGLAGGTDTQYF
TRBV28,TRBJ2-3,CASSFAGTSGFFTDTQYF
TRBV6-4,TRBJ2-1,CASSPGQGLSYNEQFF
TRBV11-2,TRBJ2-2,CASSLDLNRIWSGELFF
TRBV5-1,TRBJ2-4,CASSLNVGPAKNIQYF
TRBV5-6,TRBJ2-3,CASSLVEGGRSTDTQYF
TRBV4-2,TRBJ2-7,CASSQPGTSAYEQYF
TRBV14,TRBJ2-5,CASSQKGGGNQETQYF
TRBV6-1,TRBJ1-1,CASSRDPTGFTEAFF
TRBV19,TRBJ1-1,CASSIGPGARIEAFF
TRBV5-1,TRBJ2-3,CASKGSSDTQYF
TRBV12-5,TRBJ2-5,CASGLGRSETQYF
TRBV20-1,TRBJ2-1,CSAGVGFVQFF
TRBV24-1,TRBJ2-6,CATSDPDRAGANVLTF
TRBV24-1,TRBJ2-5,CATSPGTGPNRGETQYF
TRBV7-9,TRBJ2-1,CASSSVASGSLNEQFF
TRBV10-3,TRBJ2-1,CAISGDYYNEQFF
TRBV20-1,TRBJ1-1,CSARGGQNTEAFF
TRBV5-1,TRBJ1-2,CASSLELGLGYTF
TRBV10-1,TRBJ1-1,CASSTRTEAFF
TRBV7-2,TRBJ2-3,CASSLAVGSPDTQYF
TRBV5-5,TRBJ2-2,CASSAGTANTGELFF
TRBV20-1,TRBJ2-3,CSATGASGSPADTQYF
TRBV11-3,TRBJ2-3,CASSLGRRLTDTQYF
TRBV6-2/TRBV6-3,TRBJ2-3,CASSYGLAGGTGDTQYF
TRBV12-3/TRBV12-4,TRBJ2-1,CASPLREASGRATYNEQFF
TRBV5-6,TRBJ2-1,CASMQMRDNEQFF
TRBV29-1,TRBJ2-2,CSVGQVLNTGELFF
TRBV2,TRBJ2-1,CASSFSLAGVSYNEQFF
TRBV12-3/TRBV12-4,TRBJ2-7,CASSLGSRGLGDEQYF